This T cell receptor beta chain stems from a study of patients and donors after allogeneic stem cell transplantation (dated by TCRdb to 2018 to 2021). Library generation was performed with RT-PCR. TCRdb names NextSeq 550 as the instrument used. Using fastp at Q25 and MiXCR, TCRdb reprocessed the public reads and kept productive beta chains. Every distinct CDR3 protein forms one entry, paired with its most common genes and DNA. Across this sample there are 150,000 to 200,000 distinct CDR3 sequences, with 20% to 25% seen only once. Around 26% of the sample goes to the ten largest clones. To note about this clonotype: The clone's antigen remains unknown. Within one base of it there is no much larger clone, and no base qualities were kept.

From the cysteine up to the phenylalanine, the CDR3 has a length of 16 residues. Only the CDR3 part of the read is kept: 48 bases, read in frame from the first base. Clipping removes 4 bases from V and 7 bases from J, with 11 as the unmatched junction base count. CDR1 SEHNR and CDR2 FQNEAQ were looked up in the germline V gene (reference sequence). Recombination connected TRBV7-9 to TRBJ2-1; 9 bases in between match TRBD2. The specimen was blood, either unsorted or a sorted T cell fraction (not recorded which). The TCR was taken from a human donor who was either an allogeneic HSCT recipient or a stem cell or donor lymphocyte infusion donor (not recorded which). It is not recorded whose cells these are; they may come from a transplant donor. The nucleotides are TGTGCCAGCAGCTCCCTCAGCGGGAGGTTCTGGAATGAGCAGTTCTTC. The translation is CASSSLSGRFWNEQFF.